This is a list of T cell receptor beta chains from one sample in a study of identical twins. TCRdb reprocessed the 5' RACE reads with MiXCR, giving one entry per CDR3 protein. The sample shows roughly 280,000 distinct CDR3 sequences, around 9.7% of them seen only once. These same records also appear under a second study, on yellow fever vaccine responses in identical twins.

The sequencing input was CD8+ T cells sorted from blood. Receptors originate from a woman between 18 and 29 years old in good health. CDR3s include the opening cysteine and the closing phenylalanine or tryptophan. The D gene is left open where the match is weak. Size is omitted from some rows. Given values are once, few, many or a class for expanded clones.

TRBV28	20	many	TRBD1	TRBJ2-3	TGTGCCAGCAGTTTCCCCGCCGGACAGGGGGTTGTTATGAGCACAGATACGCAGTATTTT	CASSFPAGQGVVMSTDTQYF
TRBV5-6	15	many	TRBD2	TRBJ2-7	TGTGCCAGCAGCCTAGCGGGAATCTCCACCTACGAGCAGTACTTC	CASSLAGISTYEQYF
TRBV7-8	15	few	TRBD1	TRBJ1-1	TGTGCCAGCAGCTCGTCCGGGACAGGGGAATCTGAAGCTTTCTTT	CASSSSGTGESEAFF
TRBV27	14	few	NA	TRBJ1-1	TGTGCCAGCAGCATTTCCAGGGAGGGCACTGAAGCTTTCTTT	CASSISREGTEAFF
TRBV29-1	10	many	NA	TRBJ1-1	TGCAGCGTTGACGGGGATGAAGCTTTCTTT	CSVDGDEAFF
TRBV29-1	13	many	TRBD1	TRBJ2-2	TGCAGCGCCTTTCAGGGGGATACCGGGGAGCTGTTTTTT	CSAFQGDTGELFF
TRBV2	15	NA	TRBD2	TRBJ2-3	TGTGCCAGCAGTGACCCAGCGGGGGAAACAGATACGCAGTATTTT	CASSDPAGETDTQYF
TRBV30	15	few	NA	TRBJ2-2	TGTGCCTGGAGTGTCCCGGACATCCCGACCGGGGAGCTGTTTTTT	CAWSVPDIPTGELFF
TRBV7-9	16	few	NA	TRBJ2-1	TGTGCCAGCAGCTTGTTAGGGACAAATTCCTACAATGAGCAGTTCTTC	CASSLLGTNSYNEQFF
TRBV12-3/TRBV12-4	14	many	NA	TRBJ2-1	TGTGCCAGCAGTTCCTGGACAGACTACAATGAGCAGTTCTTC	CASSSWTDYNEQFF
TRBV29-1	13	few	NA	TRBJ2-3	TGCAGCGTCCGGGGGCCAAGCACAGATACGCAGTATTTT	CSVRGPSTDTQYF
TRBV6-4	13	NA	NA	TRBJ2-1	TGTGCCAGCAGTGGACTAGATCTAGATGAGCAGTTCTTC	CASSGLDLDEQFF
TRBV27	14	NA	NA	TRBJ1-2	TGTGCCAGCAGTTTAAGCGGGTCGGGCTATGGCTACACCTTC	CASSLSGSGYGYTF
TRBV12-3/TRBV12-4	14	many	NA	TRBJ2-1	TGTGCCACCAGTGAAGGCTCAACCTACAATGAGCAGTTCTTC	CATSEGSTYNEQFF
TRBV2	12	many	TRBD1	TRBJ1-2	TGTGCCAGCACGGACAGGGTTGATGGCTACACCTTC	CASTDRVDGYTF
TRBV20-1	15	many	TRBD1	TRBJ2-1	TGCAGTGCTAGAGAGACAGGGAAGGACTACAATGAGCAGTTCTTC	CSARETGKDYNEQFF
TRBV20-1	15	few	TRBD1	TRBJ2-1	TGCAGTGCTAGAGAGGGGACAGGGTGGAGGAATGAGCAGTTCTTC	CSAREGTGWRNEQFF
TRBV7-8	13	NA	NA	TRBJ1-1	TGTGCCAGCAGCTTAGTGGAGTCCGCTGAAGCTTTCTTT	CASSLVESAEAFF
TRBV12-3/TRBV12-4	15	many	NA	TRBJ2-2	TGTGCCAGCAGTTTTGCGGGCCCGAACACCGGGGAGCTGTTTTTT	CASSFAGPNTGELFF
TRBV3-1	16	few	TRBD2	TRBJ2-3	TGTGCCAGCAGCCTAAAAGCGGGGTTTGGTACAGATACGCAGTATTTT	CASSLKAGFGTDTQYF
TRBV28	14	many	NA	TRBJ2-5	TGTGCCAGCAGTTTATCGGGGGTACAAGAGACCCAGTACTTC	CASSLSGVQETQYF
TRBV27	14	NA	NA	TRBJ2-7	TGTGCCAGCAGAGTACAGGGACCCTCCTACGAGCAGTACTTC	CASRVQGPSYEQYF
TRBV7-9	17	many	TRBD1	TRBJ2-7	TGTGCCAGCAGCCGAATACTCCGGGACAGGCGCTCCTACGAGCAGTACTTC	CASSRILRDRRSYEQYF
TRBV7-9	16	few	NA	TRBJ2-5	TGTGCCAGCAGCTTAGCGCCGACGGTGGTTGGTGAGACCCAGTACTTC	CASSLAPTVVGETQYF
TRBV13	14	many	NA	TRBJ2-2	TGTGCCAGCAGCTTTGGTAGTTTGGCCGGGGAGCTGTTTTTT	CASSFGSLAGELFF
TRBV28	15	few	NA	TRBJ2-7	TGTGCCAGCAGTTTAAGCACGTTTGCCGAATACGAGCAGTACTTC	CASSLSTFAEYEQYF
TRBV20-1	17	NA	TRBD2	TRBJ2-2	TGCTGTGCTAAAAGCGGGACTAGCCAATCCAGCACCGGGGAGCTGTTTTTT	CCAKSGTSQSSTGELFF
TRBV4-3	16	NA	TRBD1	TRBJ2-6	TGCGTGAGCAGCCAGGGGACAGCCTCTGGGGCCAACGTCCTGACTTTC	CVSSQGTASGANVLTF
TRBV7-9	17	NA	NA	TRBJ2-1	TGTGCCAGCAGCTCAGACCCGGGGGATTACATCCCCAATGAGCAGTTCTTC	CASSSDPGDYIPNEQFF